This TCR beta chain was identified in a study of T cell repertoires in aging, cancer and after chemotherapy. This clonotype was seen just once. As yet, its antigen is unknown. Study-level points and caveats: These repertoire data do not allow conclusions about immunological memory after chemotherapy. Median generation probability rose over the chemotherapy interval in each cancer cohort, suggesting rebound thymic output. Hematological cancer patients had lymphoid organ infiltration that may impair thymic emigration or T cell expansion.

Amplification of TCR beta used genomic DNA extracted from peripheral blood. There are 12 residues in the CDR3. Trimming cost V 7 bases and J 1 base, with 7 bases left between them. Germline V gene sequence: CDR1 MNHEY, CDR2 SVGEGT. A mixed TRB-A/B primer pool amplified rearranged TRB by multiplex touch-down PCR. Via MiXCR, TCRdb re-called the multiplex PCR reads, giving one row per CDR3 protein. Of 1,500 to 2,000 distinct CDR3 sequences in the sample, roughly three fifths were seen once. The sample comprised blood. This sequence joins TRBV6-2 or TRBV6-3 and TRBJ1-1, with D hard to call. This clonotype was obtained from a human donor with a blood cancer. In DNA form, the CDR3 reads TGTGCCAGCAAAACGCCGAACACTGAAGCTTTCTTT. This translates into CASKTPNTEAFF.